This T cell receptor (beta chain) was identified during a study of T cell responses to AZD1222 COVID-19 vaccine. At the level of the study: Recipients boosted at about 4 weeks or about 12 weeks are pooled.

This clone was picked up one time. Its antigen remains unknown. Sequencing was performed with immunoSEQ multiplex PCR; in TCRdb, only in-frame clones are kept and a portion is missing. The sample records some 100,000 clones, just over 90% being singletons. Study findings and constraints: No repertoire was sampled before or during the peak T cell response, only after it. Among the donors, most were white British and more were female, and clonal diversity was possibly underestimated. Breadth and depth of Spike-specific TCRs rose after two AZD1222 doses.

The CDR3 totals 14 residues. Germline loops: CDR1 SGHRS, CDR2 YFSETQ. The germline V and J ends were trimmed by 5 bases and 7 bases, with 16 bases remaining between them. The TCR was taken from an adult in good health. This sample comprised peripheral blood, obtained on day 0 of AZD1222 vaccination. J is TRBJ2-1 and V is TRBV5-1; perhaps TRBD2 as D (6 bases). The CDR3 loop is CASRVAGGLNEQFF. The DNA for the CDR3 is TGCGCCAGCAGGGTAGCCGGGGGATTAAATGAGCAGTTCTTC.